This T cell receptor beta chain is drawn from a study of T cells in Graves' hyperthyroidism and ophthalmopathy. This CDR3 has 14 amino acids. Between the trimmed V and J ends, which lost 5 bases and 5 bases, there was a span of 16 bases. Germline CDR1 and CDR2: PRHDT and FYEKMQ (reference sequence). There were TCR beta CDR3 regions amplified from RNA transcripts. RT-PCR in the first round (using the HTBI primer set) targeted the TCR CDR3. TCRdb analysed the multiplex PCR reads with MiXCR anew, one entry per CDR3 protein. The sample holds 600,000 or so distinct CDR3 sequences, roughly 15% seen once. The sequence derives from a woman between 45 and 65 years old with Graves' ophthalmopathy. Sequenced: blood. The chain is built from TRBV13 and TRBJ2-7; D is unclear. The CDR3 here is CASSTRRIRDEQYF. The CDR3 DNA reads TGTGCCAGCAGCACCCGAAGGATTAGGGACGAGCAGTACTTC.